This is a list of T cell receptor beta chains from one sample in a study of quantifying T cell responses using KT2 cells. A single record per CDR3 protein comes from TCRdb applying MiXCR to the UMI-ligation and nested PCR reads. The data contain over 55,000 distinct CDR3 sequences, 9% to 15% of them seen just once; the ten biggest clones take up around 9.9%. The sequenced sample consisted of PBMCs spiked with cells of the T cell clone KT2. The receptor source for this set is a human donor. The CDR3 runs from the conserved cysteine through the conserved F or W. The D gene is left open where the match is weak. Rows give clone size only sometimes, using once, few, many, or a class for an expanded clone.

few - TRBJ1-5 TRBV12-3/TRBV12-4 CASSLEGLDNQPQHF TGTGCCAGCAGTTTAGAGGGACTAGATAATCAGCCCCAGCATTTT
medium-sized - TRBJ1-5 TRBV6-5 CASSYSNGQPQHF TGTGCCAGCAGTTACTCCAATGGCCAGCCCCAGCATTTT
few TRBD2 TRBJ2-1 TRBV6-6 CASSSQTSRFAYNEQFF TGTGCCAGCAGCTCACAGACTAGCCGTTTCGCCTACAATGAGCAGTTCTTC
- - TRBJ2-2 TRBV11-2 CASSHFWRAGELFF TGTGCCAGCAGCCACTTTTGGAGGGCCGGGGAGCTGTTTTTT
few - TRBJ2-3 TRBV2 CASSEAGTQYF TGTGCCAGCAGTGAAGCGGGTACGCAGTATTTT
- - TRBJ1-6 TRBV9 CASTGDLSSYNSPLHF TGTGCCAGCACAGGGGACCTGAGCTCCTATAATTCACCCCTCCACTTT
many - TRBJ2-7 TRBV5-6 CASSFLGLPSRGGSYEQYF TGTGCCAGCAGCTTCCTAGGCCTTCCCTCGCGGGGAGGCTCCTACGAGCAGTACTTC
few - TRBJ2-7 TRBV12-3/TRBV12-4 CASSPPGVGPYEQYF TGTGCCAGCAGCCCACCAGGGGTGGGGCCCTACGAGCAGTACTTC
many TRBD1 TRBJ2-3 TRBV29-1 CSVDESGTGARDTQYF TGCAGCGTCGACGAGTCCGGGACAGGGGCAAGAGATACGCAGTATTTT
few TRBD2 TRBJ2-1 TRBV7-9 CASSLPTSGFSYNEQFF TGTGCCAGCAGCCTACCGACTAGCGGGTTTTCCTACAATGAGCAGTTCTTC
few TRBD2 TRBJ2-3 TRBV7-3 CASSQASGDTDTQYF TGTGCCAGCAGCCAGGCGAGCGGGGACACAGATACGCAGTATTTT
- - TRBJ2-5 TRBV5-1 CASKFWGQPNQETQYF TGCGCCAGCAAATTTTGGGGGCAGCCCAACCAAGAGACCCAGTACTTC
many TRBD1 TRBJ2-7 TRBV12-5 CASGRDRSSYEQYF TGTGCTAGTGGCCGGGACAGGAGCTCCTACGAGCAGTACTTC
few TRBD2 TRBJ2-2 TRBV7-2 CASSSPLVREGPGELFF TGTGCCAGCAGTTCCCCTCTGGTGCGGGAGGGTCCCGGGGAGCTGTTTTTT
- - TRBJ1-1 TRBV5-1 CASSSAGQNTEAFF TGCGCCAGCAGCTCCGCGGGACAGAACACTGAAGCTTTCTTT
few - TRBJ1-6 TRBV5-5 CASSLRGITYNSPLHF TGTGCCAGCAGCTTGAGGGGGATAACCTATAATTCACCCCTCCACTTT
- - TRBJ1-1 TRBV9 CASSVVGGGRTEAFF TGTGCCAGCAGCGTAGTGGGGGGAGGGAGGACTGAAGCTTTCTTT
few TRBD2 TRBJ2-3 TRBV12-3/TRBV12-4 CASSAAPSGGGGADTQYF TGTGCCAGCAGTGCTGCTCCCAGCGGGGGGGGGGGAGCAGATACGCAGTATTTT
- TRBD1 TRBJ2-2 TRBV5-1 CASSRQGRVGELFF TGCGCCAGCAGTAGACAGGGACGAGTCGGGGAGCTGTTTTTT
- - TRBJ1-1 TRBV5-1 CASSLGEWEGTEAFF TGCGCCAGCAGCTTGGGCGAGTGGGAAGGCACTGAAGCTTTCTTT
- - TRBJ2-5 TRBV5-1 CASRRSPEHQETQYF TGCGCCAGCAGGAGGAGTCCGGAACACCAAGAGACCCAGTACTTC
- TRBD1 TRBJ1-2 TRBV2 CASLPPSQGTGTYGYTF TGTGCCAGTCTTCCCCCCTCACAGGGGACGGGAACGTATGGCTACACCTTC
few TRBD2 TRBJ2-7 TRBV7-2 CASSSLAGVSYEQYF TGTGCCAGCAGCTCTCTAGCGGGAGTCTCCTACGAGCAGTACTTC
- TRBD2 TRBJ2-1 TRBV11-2 CASSAGLAGGPGEQFF TGTGCCAGCAGCGCCGGACTAGCGGGAGGGCCCGGTGAGCAGTTCTTC
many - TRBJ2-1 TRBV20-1 CSARLAELSSYNEQFF TGCAGTGCTAGGTTAGCGGAATTAAGCTCCTACAATGAGCAGTTCTTC
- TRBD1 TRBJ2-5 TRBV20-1 CSAVGQTQETQYF TGCAGTGCTGTGGGACAGACCCAAGAGACCCAGTACTTC
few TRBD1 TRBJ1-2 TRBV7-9 CASSKGQGTGGYTF TGTGCCAGCAGCAAGGGACAGGGAACGGGTGGCTACACCTTC
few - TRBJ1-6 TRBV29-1 CSVDLVDSPLHF TGCAGCGTTGATTTGGTCGATTCACCCCTCCACTTT
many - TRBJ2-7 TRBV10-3 CAISSGTLHYEQYF TGTGCCATCAGCTCCGGGACACTTCACTACGAGCAGTACTTC
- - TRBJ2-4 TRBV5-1 CASSLAPGVGIAKNIQYF TGCGCCAGCAGCTTGGCCCCCGGGGTAGGCATCGCCAAAAACATTCAGTACTTC
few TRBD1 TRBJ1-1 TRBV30 CAWDRGNTEAFF TGTGCCTGGGACAGGGGGAACACTGAAGCTTTCTTT
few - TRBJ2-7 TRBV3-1 CASSQVDGREQYF TGTGCCAGCAGCCAAGTGGACGGGCGGGAGCAGTACTTC
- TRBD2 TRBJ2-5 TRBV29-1 CSVAGLAGIQETQYF TGCAGCGTTGCGGGACTAGCGGGAATACAAGAGACCCAGTACTTC